This TCR beta chain appears in the sequencing data of a study of beta chain features in type 1 diabetes. General observations from the study: Any role of HLA type in TCRB rearrangement remained unresolved here. Researchers report that Type 1 diabetes patients had moderately but significantly shorter TCRB CDR3s across all four CD4+ subsets. VDJ junctions from patients with type 1 diabetes contained fewer insertions and more deletions. A potential PCR bias toward shorter templates would be equal in patient and control samples.

Notes on this clone: Its antigen is still unknown.

The V gene's germline CDR1 is MDHEN and CDR2 SYDVKM. The CDR3 totals 15 residues. The ends were cut back, 6 bases at V and 6 bases at J, with 18 bases in the middle. Reverse transcribing all isolated RNA meant expressed TCRB transcripts were sequenced. Method: immunoSEQ multiplex PCR; TCRdb's copy keeps in-frame clones and lacks some. The repertoire consists of roughly 330,000 clones, with 9.5% to 12% occurring once and the leading ten covering about 0.015%. Sequencing was performed on naive CD4+ T cells from blood. The receptor was derived from a woman aged 30 to 39 in good health. The rearrangement uses TRBV28 and TRBJ1-5; tentatively, D is TRBD1 (6 bases). Here the CDR3 reads CASSPPDRRGQPQHF. The CDR3 DNA is TGTGCCAGCAGCCCTCCCGACAGGCGAGGTCAGCCCCAGCATTTT.